A selection of T cell receptor beta chains follows, all from one sample in a study of blood T cell repertoires in COVID-19. Method: immunoSEQ multiplex PCR; TCRdb's copy keeps in-frame clones and lacks some. Counted here are 180,000 or so clones, roughly 80% occurring once; the ten biggest clones make up about 10%. Sequencing used PBMCs or T cells enriched from blood (not recorded which). These receptors all come from a man in his fifties or sixties who had recovered from COVID-19. Each CDR3 is given with its conserved first and last residue. The D gene is left open where the match is weak. Part of the rows lack a size; the others show once, few, many or a class for expanded clones.

j_call v_call cdr3_length d_call clone_size cdr3_aa cdr3_nt
TRBJ1-3 TRBV3-1/TRBV3-2 15 - - CASSQTGLSGNTIYF TGTGCCAGCAGCCAGACCGGACTCTCTGGAAACACCATATATTTT
TRBJ1-2 TRBV24-1 15 - - CATSDPAHRADGYTF TGTGCCACCAGTGACCCTGCCCACAGAGCCGATGGCTACACCTTC
TRBJ1-3 TRBV5-1 18 - - CASSLGSGGSPYGNTIYF TGCGCCAGCAGCTTGGGGAGTGGGGGGTCTCCCTATGGAAACACCATATATTTT
TRBJ2-5 TRBV19 13 - - CASQGPRKGTQYF TGTGCCAGTCAGGGGCCTCGAAAGGGGACCCAGTACTTC
TRBJ1-1 TRBV13 16 - once CASPIGPTGTNTEAFF TGTGCCAGCCCTATTGGTCCCACAGGGACGAACACTGAAGCTTTCTTT
TRBJ1-2 TRBV29-1 12 TRBD1 - CSVAGTGKGYTF TGCAGCGTCGCCGGGACAGGGAAGGGCTACACCTTC
TRBJ1-6 TRBV2 16 - - CASIRTASLINSPLHF TGTGCCAGCATTCGGACAGCCAGCCTAATTAATTCACCCCTCCACTTT
TRBJ2-7 TRBV7-3 15 - - CASSSIQSLLHEQYF TGTGCCAGCAGCTCGATACAGTCCCTCCTGCACGAGCAGTACTTC
TRBJ1-5 TRBV19 12 - - CASSRSYQPQHF TGTGCCAGTAGTCGTAGTTATCAGCCCCAGCATTTT
TRBJ2-1 TRBV28 15 - - CASTSLRLGGNEQFF TGTGCCAGCACCAGCCTGAGACTAGGAGGCAATGAGCAGTTCTTC
TRBJ1-2 TRBV18 13 - - CASSPPGRAGYTF TGTGCCAGCTCACCACCGGGGAGGGCGGGCTACACCTTC
TRBJ2-3 TRBV5-1 15 - - CASSLFSGSTDTQYF TGCGCCAGCAGCTTGTTTAGCGGTAGCACAGATACGCAGTATTTT
TRBJ2-2 TRBV7-8 16 TRBD2 few CASSSSVLAGAGELFF TGTGCCAGCAGCTCTTCTGTCCTAGCGGGCGCCGGGGAGCTGTTTTTT
TRBJ2-2 TRBV7-9 14 - - CASSSRTEAGELFF TGTGCCAGCAGCTCCCGGACAGAGGCCGGGGAGCTGTTTTTT
TRBJ1-1 TRBV29-1 10 TRBD1 - CSVADRVAFF TGCAGCGTTGCAGACAGGGTGGCTTTCTTT